The 7 T cell receptor beta chains below come from one sample, sequenced in a study of T cell clonality in common variable immunodeficiency. Libraries were prepared by immunoSEQ multiplex PCR; TCRdb keeps only in-frame clonotypes and omits some of them. Observed are some 45,000 clones, no singletons, with the top ten taking approximately 2.2%. The sample was peripheral blood mononuclear cells. The receptors were gathered from a person aged 18 to 75 in good health.

This clone was seen repeatedly, ten times or more. The CDR3 sequence: CASSPQQGWGYTF. CDR3 DNA, as far as it was read: TGTGCCAGTAGCCCGCAACAGGGGTGGGGC. The chain is built from TRBV19 and TRBJ1-2, with 7 bases lining up with TRBD1. Coverage ceases 3 residues before the CDR3 finishes, and the germline J gene fills in the end. The CDR3 runs 13 residues. Germline V gene data show CDR1 as LNHDA and CDR2 as SQIVND (reference sequence).

This clone has a count of ten or more. With the read ending 3 residues before the CDR3 end, the germline J gene is used to fill in that end. The chain uses TRBV13 and TRBJ1-2, with 9 bases aligning to TRBD1. The CDR3 is 15 residues long. Per germline, CDR1 PRHDT and CDR2 FYEKMQ (reference sequence). The junction had 7 bases not matched to a gene; V was cut back by 1 base and J by 7 bases. Partial CDR3 DNA: TGTGCCAGCAGCTTAGAAGCGGACAGGGGTTTTGGC. This codes for CASSLEADRGFG. The entire CDR3 sequence reads CASSLEADRGFGYTF.

This clone was observed at least ten times. The CDR3 goes on 3 residues after the read ends, and that part is filled in from the germline J gene. The chain links TRBV7-9 to TRBJ2-2, with 8 nucleotides matching TRBD2. CDR3 size: 15 residues. Germline values: CDR1 SEHNR, CDR2 FQNEAQ (reference sequence). Trimming removed 2 bases from V and 7 bases from J; junction bases left unmatched: 6. The DNA read from the CDR3 is TGTGCCAGCAGCTTACTAAGCGGGAGCGGCGGGGAG. As protein: CASSLLSGSGGE. The whole CDR3 protein reads CASSLLSGSGGELFF.

This clone was recorded at least ten times. The read stops 3 residues short of the end of the CDR3; the missing end is completed from the germline J gene. The chain has TRBV5-6 and TRBJ1-1; 10 bases are a match to TRBD1. Germline loops: CDR1 SGHDT, CDR2 YYEEEE. This CDR3 is 14 amino acids long. The junction had 6 bases not matched to a gene; V was cut back by 4 bases and J by 6 bases. The CDR3 bases that were read are TGTGCCAGCAGCGGGACAGGGGCCAAGGCTGAA. This sequence encodes CASSGTGAKAE. The entire CDR3 sequence reads CASSGTGAKAEAFF.

This clone was observed many times. From the germline J gene comes the end of the CDR3, since the read stops 3 residues before it. The chain recombines TRBV7-8 with TRBJ2-1, with 7 bases fitting TRBD1. V shed 5 bases and J 3 bases; nucleotides not matched to a gene: 10. The CDR3 length is 16 residues. Germline CDR1 is SGHVS and CDR2 is FQNEAQ. The CDR3 region is CASSPSATGSYNEQFF. The sequenced part of the CDR3 DNA is TGTGCCAGCAGCCCTTCCGCGACAGGGAGCTACAATGAG.

This clone was seen repeatedly, ten times or more. From the germline J gene comes the end of the CDR3, since the read stops 3 residues before it. The V call is TRBV5-6, the J call TRBJ1-1; no clear D. This CDR3 is 14 amino acids long. Looked up from germline, CDR1 is SGHDT and CDR2 is YYEEEE. V was cut by 1 base and J by 1 base, with 8 bases left in between. CDR3 residues: CASSLINPNTEAFF. The CDR3 bases that were read are TGTGCCAGCAGCTTGATTAATCCGAACACTGAA. Supplemented by reference TRBV5-6 and TRBJ1-1, the full variable domain reads DAGVTQSPTHLIKTRGQQVTLRCSPKSGHDTVSWYQQALGQGPQFIFQYYEEEERQRGNFPDRFSGHQFPNYSSELNVNALLLGDSALYLCASSLINPNTEAFFGQGTRLTVV.

The table lists this clone with many counts. The read falls 3 residues short of the CDR3 end, and the missing part is taken from the germline J gene. This chain uses TRBV5-6 with TRBJ1-2; 8 bases are a match to TRBD1. Per germline, CDR1 SGHDT and CDR2 YYEEEE. The CDR3 runs 14 residues. With V trimmed by 3 bases and J by 6 bases, 7 bases remained unmatched. CDR3 residues: CASSSTQGADGYTF. The part of the CDR3 DNA that was read is TGTGCCAGCAGCTCGACCCAGGGGGCGGATGGC.